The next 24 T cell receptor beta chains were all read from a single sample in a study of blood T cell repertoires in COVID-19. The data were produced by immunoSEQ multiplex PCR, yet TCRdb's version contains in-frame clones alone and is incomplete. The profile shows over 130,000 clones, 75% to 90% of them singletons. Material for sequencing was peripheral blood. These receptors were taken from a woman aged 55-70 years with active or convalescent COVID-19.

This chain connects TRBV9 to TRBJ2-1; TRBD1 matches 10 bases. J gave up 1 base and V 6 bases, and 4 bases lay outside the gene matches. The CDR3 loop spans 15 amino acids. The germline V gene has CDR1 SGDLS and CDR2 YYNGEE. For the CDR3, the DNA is TGTGCCAGCACCCCGGGACAGGGGTCCTACAATGAGCAGTTCTTC. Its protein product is CASTPGQGSYNEQFF. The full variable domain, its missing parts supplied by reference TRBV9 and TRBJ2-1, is DSGVTQTPKHLITATGQRVTLRCSPRSGDLSVYWYQQSLDQGLQFLIQYYNGEERAKGNILERFSAQQFPDLHSELNLSSLELGDSALYFCASTPGQGSYNEQFFGPGTRLTVL.

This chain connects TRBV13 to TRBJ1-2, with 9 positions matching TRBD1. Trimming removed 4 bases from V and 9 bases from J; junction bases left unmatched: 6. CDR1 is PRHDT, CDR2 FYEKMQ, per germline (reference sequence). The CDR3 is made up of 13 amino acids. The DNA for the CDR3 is TGTGCCAGCAGCTACCGGGACAGGGAAAGCTACACCTTC. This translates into CASSYRDRESYTF. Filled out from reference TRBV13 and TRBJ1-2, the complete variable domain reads AAGVIQSPRHLIKEKRETATLKCYPIPRHDTVYWYQQGPGQDPQFLISFYEKMQSDKGSIPDRFSAQQFSDYHSELNMSSLELGDSALYFCASSYRDRESYTFGSGTRLTVV.

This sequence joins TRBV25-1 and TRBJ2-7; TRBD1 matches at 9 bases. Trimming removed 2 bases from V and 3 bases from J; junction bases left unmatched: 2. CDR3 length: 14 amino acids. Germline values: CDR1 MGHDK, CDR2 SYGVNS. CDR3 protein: CASSEPGQGYEQYF. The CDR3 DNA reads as TGTGCCAGCAGTGAACCGGGACAGGGCTACGAGCAGTACTTC.

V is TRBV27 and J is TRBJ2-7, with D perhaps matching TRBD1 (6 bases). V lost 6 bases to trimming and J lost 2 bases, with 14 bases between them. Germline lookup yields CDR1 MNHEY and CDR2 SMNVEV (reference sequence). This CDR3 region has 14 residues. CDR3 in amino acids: CASRASDRPYEQYF. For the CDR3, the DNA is TGTGCCAGCAGAGCTTCGGACAGACCCTACGAGCAGTACTTC.

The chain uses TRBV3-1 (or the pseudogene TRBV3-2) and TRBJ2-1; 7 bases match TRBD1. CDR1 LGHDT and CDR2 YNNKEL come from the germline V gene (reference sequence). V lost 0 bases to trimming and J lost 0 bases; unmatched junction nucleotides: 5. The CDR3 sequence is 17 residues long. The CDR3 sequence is CASSQDLNRGSYNEQFF. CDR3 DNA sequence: TGTGCCAGCAGCCAAGATCTGAACAGGGGCTCCTACAATGAGCAGTTCTTC.

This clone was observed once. This chain's CDR3 is CASSLNQGTEAFF. CDR3 nucleotide sequence: TGTGCCAGCAGCCTTAACCAGGGCACTGAAGCTTTCTTT. The rearrangement links TRBV3-1 (or the pseudogene TRBV3-2) to TRBJ1-1, with D perhaps TRBD1 (5 bases). V was trimmed by 4 bases and J by 4 bases, leaving 10 bases between them. The CDR3 has 13 amino acids. Germline V gene sequence: CDR1 LGHDT, CDR2 YNNKEL (reference sequence).

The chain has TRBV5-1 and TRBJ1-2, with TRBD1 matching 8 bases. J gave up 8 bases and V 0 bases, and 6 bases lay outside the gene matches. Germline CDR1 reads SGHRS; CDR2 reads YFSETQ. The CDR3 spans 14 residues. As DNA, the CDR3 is TGCGCCAGCAGCTTGGTAGGGGACAGGATAGGCTACACCTTC. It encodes CASSLVGDRIGYTF.

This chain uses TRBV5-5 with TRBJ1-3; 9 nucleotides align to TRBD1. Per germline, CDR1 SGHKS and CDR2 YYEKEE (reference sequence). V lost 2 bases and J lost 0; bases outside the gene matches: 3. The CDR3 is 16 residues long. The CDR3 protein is CASSFGTGSSGNTIYF. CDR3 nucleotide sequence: TGTGCCAGCAGCTTCGGGACAGGGAGCTCTGGAAACACCATATATTTT. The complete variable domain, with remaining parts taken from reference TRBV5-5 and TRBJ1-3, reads DAGVTQSPTHLIKTRGQQVTLRCSPISGHKSVSWYQQVLGQGPQFIFQYYEKEERGRGNFPDRFSARQFPNYSSELNVNALLLGDSALYLCASSFGTGSSGNTIYFGEGSWLTVV.

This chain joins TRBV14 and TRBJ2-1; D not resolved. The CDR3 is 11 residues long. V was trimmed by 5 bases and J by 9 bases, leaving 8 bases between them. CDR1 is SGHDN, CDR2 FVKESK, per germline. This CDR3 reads CASSFFGEQFF. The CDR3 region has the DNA TGTGCCAGCAGCTTTTTCGGTGAGCAGTTCTTC.

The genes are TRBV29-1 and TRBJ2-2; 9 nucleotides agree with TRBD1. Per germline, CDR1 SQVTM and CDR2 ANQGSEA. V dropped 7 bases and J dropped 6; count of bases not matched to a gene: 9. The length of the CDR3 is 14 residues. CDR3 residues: CSAGDRVVAGELFF. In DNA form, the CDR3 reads TGCAGCGCGGGGGACAGGGTAGTCGCCGGGGAGCTGTTTTTT.

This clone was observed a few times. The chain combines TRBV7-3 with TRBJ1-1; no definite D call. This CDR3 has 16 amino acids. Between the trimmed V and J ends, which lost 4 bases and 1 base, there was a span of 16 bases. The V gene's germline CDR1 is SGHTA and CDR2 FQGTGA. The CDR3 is CASSSLRNTSNTEAFF. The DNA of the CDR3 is TGTGCCAGCAGCTCATTGAGGAACACCTCGAACACTGAAGCTTTCTTT.

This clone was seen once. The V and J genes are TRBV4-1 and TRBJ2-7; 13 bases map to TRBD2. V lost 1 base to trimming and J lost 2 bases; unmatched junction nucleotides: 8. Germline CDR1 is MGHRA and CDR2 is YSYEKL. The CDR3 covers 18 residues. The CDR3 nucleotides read TGCGCCAGCAGCCAAGCAGCGACTAGCGGGGGGATCGCCTACGAGCAGTACTTC. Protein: CASSQAATSGGIAYEQYF.

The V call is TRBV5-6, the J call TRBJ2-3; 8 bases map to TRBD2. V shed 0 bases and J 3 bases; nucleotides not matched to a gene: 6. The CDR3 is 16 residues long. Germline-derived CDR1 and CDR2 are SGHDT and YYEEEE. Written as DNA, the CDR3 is TGTGCCAGCAGCTTGGGGGGGCGGGGGGCGACAGATACGCAGTATTTT. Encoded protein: CASSLGGRGATDTQYF.

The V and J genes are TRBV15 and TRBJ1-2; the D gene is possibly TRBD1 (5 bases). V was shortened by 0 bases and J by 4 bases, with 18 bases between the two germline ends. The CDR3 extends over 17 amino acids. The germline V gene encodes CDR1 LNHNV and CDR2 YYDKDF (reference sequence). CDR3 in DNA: TGTGCCACCAGCAGAGATCGGGGGAGTCAGCGTATCTATGGCTACACCTTC. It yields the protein CATSRDRGSQRIYGYTF.

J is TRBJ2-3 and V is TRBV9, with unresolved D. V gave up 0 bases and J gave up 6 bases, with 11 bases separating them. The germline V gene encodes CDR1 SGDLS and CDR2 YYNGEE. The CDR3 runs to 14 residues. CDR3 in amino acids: CASSVAPLLDTQYF. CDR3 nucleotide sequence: TGTGCCAGCAGCGTAGCCCCTCTTTTGGATACGCAGTATTTT. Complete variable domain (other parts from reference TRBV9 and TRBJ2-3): DSGVTQTPKHLITATGQRVTLRCSPRSGDLSVYWYQQSLDQGLQFLIQYYNGEERAKGNILERFSAQQFPDLHSELNLSSLELGDSALYFCASSVAPLLDTQYFGPGTRLTVL.

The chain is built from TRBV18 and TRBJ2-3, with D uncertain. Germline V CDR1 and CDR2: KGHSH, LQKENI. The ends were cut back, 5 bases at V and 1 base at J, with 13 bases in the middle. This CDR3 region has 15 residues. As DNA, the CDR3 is TGTGCCAGCTCAGCCCCCGGCGGTGGCACAGATACGCAGTATTTT. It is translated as CASSAPGGGTDTQYF.

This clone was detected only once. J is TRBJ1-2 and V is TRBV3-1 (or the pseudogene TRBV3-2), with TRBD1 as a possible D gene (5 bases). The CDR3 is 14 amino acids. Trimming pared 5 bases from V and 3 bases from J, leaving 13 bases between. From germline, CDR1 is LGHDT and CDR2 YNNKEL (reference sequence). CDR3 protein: CASSFAGKDYGYTF. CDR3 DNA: TGTGCCAGCAGCTTCGCAGGGAAGGACTATGGCTACACCTTC.

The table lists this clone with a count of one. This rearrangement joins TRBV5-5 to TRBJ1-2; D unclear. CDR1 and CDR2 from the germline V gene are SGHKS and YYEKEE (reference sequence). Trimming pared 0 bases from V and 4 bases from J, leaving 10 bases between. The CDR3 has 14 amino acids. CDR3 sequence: CASSLEPASYGYTF. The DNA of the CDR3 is TGTGCCAGCAGCTTGGAGCCAGCGAGCTATGGCTACACCTTC.

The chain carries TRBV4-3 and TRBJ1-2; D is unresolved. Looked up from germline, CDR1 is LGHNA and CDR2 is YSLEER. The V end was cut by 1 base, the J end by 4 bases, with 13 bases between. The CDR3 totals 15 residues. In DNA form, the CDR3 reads TGCGCCAGCAGCCAAGCGTGGCAGAACAGCTATGGCTACACCTTC. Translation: CASSQAWQNSYGYTF.

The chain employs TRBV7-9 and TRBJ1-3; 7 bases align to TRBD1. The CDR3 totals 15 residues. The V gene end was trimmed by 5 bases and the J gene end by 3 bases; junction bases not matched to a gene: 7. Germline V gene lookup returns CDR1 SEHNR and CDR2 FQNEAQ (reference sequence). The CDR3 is CASSTGDTFGNTIYF. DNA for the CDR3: TGTGCCAGCAGCACAGGGGACACTTTTGGAAACACCATATATTTT.

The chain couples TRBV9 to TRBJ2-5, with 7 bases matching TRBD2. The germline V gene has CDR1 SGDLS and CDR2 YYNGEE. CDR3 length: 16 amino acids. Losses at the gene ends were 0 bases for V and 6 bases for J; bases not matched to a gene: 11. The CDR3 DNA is TGTGCCAGCAGCGTAGGGATCGGGGGGACCCTTAAGACCCAGTACTTC. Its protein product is CASSVGIGGTLKTQYF.

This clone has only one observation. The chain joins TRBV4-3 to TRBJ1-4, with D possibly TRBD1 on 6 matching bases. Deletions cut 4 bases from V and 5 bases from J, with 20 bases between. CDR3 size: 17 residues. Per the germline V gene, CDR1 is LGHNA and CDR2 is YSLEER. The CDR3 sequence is CASSPTRGAGQNEKLFF. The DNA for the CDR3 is TGCGCCAGCAGCCCCACTCGGGGGGCAGGCCAAAATGAAAAACTGTTTTTT.

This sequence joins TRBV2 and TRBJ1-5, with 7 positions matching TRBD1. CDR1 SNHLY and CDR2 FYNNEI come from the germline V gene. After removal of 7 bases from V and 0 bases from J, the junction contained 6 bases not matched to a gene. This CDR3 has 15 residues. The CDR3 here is CASNQQGYSNQPQHF. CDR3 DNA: TGTGCCAGCAATCAACAGGGGTATAGCAATCAGCCCCAGCATTTT.

CDR3 bases: TGCAGTGCTGGCCAGGTCTATGGCTACACCTTC. It yields the protein CSAGQVYGYTF. The V call is TRBV20-1, the J call TRBJ1-2; D gene unclear. Looked up from germline, CDR1 is DFQATT and CDR2 is SNEGSKA (reference sequence). V was pared by 5 bases and J by 4 bases, with 8 bases between. The CDR3 spans 11 residues.